This TCR beta chain emerged from a study of PD-1 blockade in classical Hodgkin lymphoma. Study conclusions and caveats: Among the patients, those starting nivolumab under 1 year after ASCT were excluded. Complete responders started with a diversity level that resembled newly diagnosed patients at baseline. TCR diversity at baseline was reported to be reduced in newly diagnosed patients relative to healthy donors.

Repertoires were generated with immunoSEQ multiplex PCR, while TCRdb's copy carries only in-frame clones and drops some. This sample has approximately 21,000 clones, with 85% to 90% found just once. Regarding this clone: The antigen is not known.

Time point reported: cycle 4 day 1 (C4D1), after less than 7 weeks of nivolumab. Relapses following autologous stem cell transplantation were seen in all patients, with brentuximab vedotin exposure varying. This TCR came from a human donor with classical Hodgkin lymphoma. Source: peripheral blood mononuclear cells (PBMCs), taken before the fourth cycle of nivolumab.

CDR3 sequence: CASRIRDRGPYEQYF. DNA for the CDR3: TGTGCCAGCAGAATTCGGGACAGGGGGCCCTACGAGCAGTACTTC. The chain has TRBV27 and TRBJ2-7, with TRBD1 matching over 12 bases. This CDR3 has 15 amino acids. Germline-derived CDR1 and CDR2 are MNHEY and SMNVEV (reference sequence). The J segment lost 2 bases and the V segment lost 6 bases, leaving 5 bases of the junction unmatched.